This is a list of T cell receptor beta chains from one sample in a study of technical replicates of blood from a handful of donors. Profiling relied on immunoSEQ multiplex PCR, and the TCRdb table lists in-frame clones only, not all of them. The sample shows roughly 80,000 clones, approximately 93% of them seen only once. The sequencing sample was made of T cells isolated from PBMCs. Receptor source: a human donor in good health. Both conserved end residues are part of each CDR3. A D gene is named only where the DNA matches it firmly. Only some rows state a clone size, as once, few, many or a class for expanded clones.

.,TRBJ1-2,TRBD1,TRBV2,TGTGCCAGCAGCGAAGACAGGGGAGGATATGGCTACACCTTC,CASSEDRGGYGYTF
.,TRBJ2-7,TRBD2,TRBV28,TGTGCCAGCAGTTCCTCTAGCGGGAGCTACGAGCAGTACTTC,CASSSSSGSYEQYF
.,TRBJ2-5,TRBD1,TRBV4-1,TGCGCCAGCAGCCTCGCAGGGACAGGGTTGAGTCAGACCCAGTACTTC,CASSLAGTGLSQTQYF
.,TRBJ2-1,TRBD2,TRBV2,TGTGCCAGAGATGGACTAGCGGGAGAGGGCTACAATGAGCAGTTCTTC,CARDGLAGEGYNEQFF
.,TRBJ2-1,.,TRBV6-5,TGTGCCAGCAGTTACTCGAGCCCTAGCAGGAATGAGCAGTTCTTC,CASSYSSPSRNEQFF
.,TRBJ2-5,.,TRBV6-1,TGTGCCAGCAGTAGGACAGTAAACCAAGAGACCCAGTACTTC,CASSRTVNQETQYF
.,TRBJ1-3,.,TRBV29-1,TGCAGCGTTGAAGCCTTGAGGGTAGACACCATATATTTT,CSVEALRVDTIYF
.,TRBJ1-1,.,TRBV6-5,TGTGCCAGCAGTTCCGACAGTTACACTGAAGCTTTCTTT,CASSSDSYTEAFF
.,TRBJ2-3,.,TRBV4-3,TGCGCCAGCAGCCAAGTTAGCGCTGGCACAGATACGCAGTATTTT,CASSQVSAGTDTQYF
.,TRBJ2-4,.,TRBV29-1,TGCAGCGTAGACATAGAAAACATTCAGTACTTC,CSVDIENIQYF
few,TRBJ2-2,.,TRBV11-2,TGTGCCAGCAGCTTCACGTTCGGGGGAGACACCGGGGAGCTGTTTTTT,CASSFTFGGDTGELFF
.,TRBJ2-6,.,TRBV7-7,TGTGCTAGCAGCTCCACTAGTTTCCTCCCTTTCTCTGGGGCCAACGTCCTGACTTTC,CASSSTSFLPFSGANVLTF
.,TRBJ1-3,.,TRBV7-6,TGTGCCAGCAGCTCCCACCCCATGAGCTCTGGAAACACCATATATTTT,CASSSHPMSSGNTIYF
.,TRBJ1-1,.,TRBV7-8,TGTGCCAGCAGCTTACTCCCGGGGTCGAACACTGAAGCTTTCTTT,CASSLLPGSNTEAFF
.,TRBJ1-2,TRBD1,TRBV5-1,TGCGCCAGCAGCTTGGACAGGGGGGTCTATGGCTACACCTTC,CASSLDRGVYGYTF
.,TRBJ2-2,TRBD1,TRBV29-1,TGCAGCGTTGGGGGGGACAGGACGAACACCGGGGAGCTGTTTTTT,CSVGGDRTNTGELFF
.,TRBJ1-5,.,TRBV9,TGTGCCAGCAGCGTCGGGTATTTGGCTAATCAGCCCCAGCATTTT,CASSVGYLANQPQHF
.,TRBJ1-4,.,TRBV18,TGTGCCAGCTCACCAGACGGGTTGGATGAAAAACTGTTTTTT,CASSPDGLDEKLFF
.,TRBJ2-5,.,TRBV7-9,TGTGCCAGCAGCTTAGGACGCGGAGGGGACCAAGAGACCCAGTACTTC,CASSLGRGGDQETQYF
.,TRBJ1-1,.,TRBV10-2,TGCGCCAGCAGTGAGCCGACAGTGGGAAGATCTGAAGCTTTCTTT,CASSEPTVGRSEAFF
.,TRBJ2-3,TRBD2,TRBV6-1,TGTGCCAGCAGTGAAGAGGGCGGGAGAGTGTCAGATACGCAGTATTTT,CASSEEGGRVSDTQYF
.,TRBJ2-7,TRBD1,TRBV7-2,TGTGCCAGCAGCTTGACAGGGGATTACGAGCAGTACTTC,CASSLTGDYEQYF
.,TRBJ2-7,.,TRBV5-6,TGTGCCAGCAGCTTAGTACTGATCTACGAGCAGTACTTC,CASSLVLIYEQYF
.,TRBJ2-1,.,TRBV6-6,TGTGCCAGCAGTTACTCTGGTGAGAATGAGCAGTTCTTC,CASSYSGENEQFF
once,TRBJ1-2,.,TRBV6-1,TGTGCCACCCCTTGGCAGGGGTACTATGGCTACACCTTC,CATPWQGYYGYTF
.,TRBJ1-1,TRBD1,TRBV28,TGTGCCAGCAGAAGACAGGGGGCGGGGCCACTGAACACTGAAGCTTTCTTT,CASRRQGAGPLNTEAFF
.,TRBJ2-1,.,TRBV29-1,TGCAGCGTTGAAGATCCAAGCGGAGCGACCTACAATGAGCAGTTCTTC,CSVEDPSGATYNEQFF
.,TRBJ2-1,TRBD2,TRBV5-1,TGCGCCAGCAGCCCCAGTACTAGCGGGAGTATCAATGAGCAGTTCTTC,CASSPSTSGSINEQFF
.,TRBJ2-1,.,TRBV6-6,TGTGCCAGCACCCTAGGCCGATACAATGAGCAGTTCTTC,CASTLGRYNEQFF
once,TRBJ2-7,TRBD2,TRBV2,TGTGCCAGCAGTGGTTTAGCGGGAGGGCCCCACGAGCAGTACTTC,CASSGLAGGPHEQYF
.,TRBJ1-1,TRBD1,TRBV6-5,TGTGCCAGCAGTTACTCAGAGGGGGCCGACACTGAAGCTTTCTTT,CASSYSEGADTEAFF
.,TRBJ1-5,.,TRBV5-6,TGTGCCAGCAGCCGACAGAGCAATCAGCCCCAGCATTTT,CASSRQSNQPQHF
.,TRBJ1-5,.,TRBV7-2,TGTGCCAGCAGCTCTCAGGGGTACAATCAGCCCCAGCATTTT,CASSSQGYNQPQHF
.,TRBJ1-4,.,TRBV19,TGTGCCAGTAGTATTGGGCAGATGGGGGCTGAAAAACTGTTTTTT,CASSIGQMGAEKLFF
.,TRBJ2-7,TRBD2,TRBV2,TGTGCCAGCAGGCGGGGGTACGAGCAGTACTTC,CASRRGYEQYF
.,TRBJ2-5,TRBD1,TRBV10-3,TGTGCCATCAGTGAGGCCGGGACAGGCTTCCAAGAGACCCAGTACTTC,CAISEAGTGFQETQYF
.,TRBJ2-7,TRBD1,TRBV27,TGTGCCAGCAGTTTAGGACAGGGGGCCTACGAGCAGTACTTC,CASSLGQGAYEQYF
.,TRBJ2-2,TRBD1,TRBV19,TGTGCCAGTAGTCCTGAGGACAGGGTGAGGACCGGGGAGCTGTTTTTT,CASSPEDRVRTGELFF
once,TRBJ1-4,.,TRBV6-4,TGTGCCAGCCAATCCTGGCCCTTTAATGAAAAACTGTTTTTT,CASQSWPFNEKLFF
.,TRBJ2-1,TRBD1,TRBV7-2,TGTGCCAGCAGCTTAGTAGGGACAGGGGTCAATGAGCAGTTCTTC,CASSLVGTGVNEQFF
.,TRBJ1-2,.,TRBV5-6,TGTGCCAGCAGCTTTGGACAGAATGGCTACACCTTC,CASSFGQNGYTF
.,TRBJ1-2,.,TRBV2,TGTGCCAGCAGTGATCGGACAGTGAATCCGAACTATGGCTACACCTTC,CASSDRTVNPNYGYTF
.,TRBJ1-2,TRBD1,TRBV19,TGTGCCAGTACCCCGGGACAGCTTAACTATGGCTACACCTTC,CASTPGQLNYGYTF
.,TRBJ1-2,.,TRBV27,TGTGCCAGCAGTTTAGGAGGATTAAGGGGCTACACCTTC,CASSLGGLRGYTF
few,TRBJ2-1,TRBD2,TRBV29-1,TGCAGCGTCGAGGGACTAGCGGGACCACGGGCCAATGAGCAGTTCTTC,CSVEGLAGPRANEQFF